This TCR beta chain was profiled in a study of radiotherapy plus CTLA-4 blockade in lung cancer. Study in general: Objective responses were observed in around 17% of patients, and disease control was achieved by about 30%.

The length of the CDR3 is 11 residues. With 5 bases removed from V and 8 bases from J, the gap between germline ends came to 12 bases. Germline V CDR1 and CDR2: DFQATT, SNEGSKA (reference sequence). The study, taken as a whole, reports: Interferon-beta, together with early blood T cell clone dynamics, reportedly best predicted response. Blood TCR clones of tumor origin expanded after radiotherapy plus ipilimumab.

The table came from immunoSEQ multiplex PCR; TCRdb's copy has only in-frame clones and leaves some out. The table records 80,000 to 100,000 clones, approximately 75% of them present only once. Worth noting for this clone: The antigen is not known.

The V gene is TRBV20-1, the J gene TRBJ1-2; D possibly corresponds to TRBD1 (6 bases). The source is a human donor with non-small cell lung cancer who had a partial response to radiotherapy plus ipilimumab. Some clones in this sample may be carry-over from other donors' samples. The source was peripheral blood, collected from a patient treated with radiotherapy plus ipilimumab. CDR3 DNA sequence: TGCAGTGCTGGACACAGGGAGGGCTACACCTTC. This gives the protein CSAGHREGYTF.